This is a list of T cell receptor beta chains from one sample in a study of PD-1 blockade in classical Hodgkin lymphoma. Assay: immunoSEQ multiplex PCR; the TCRdb copy retains only in-frame clones and omits some. In the table there are around 13,000 clones, 75% to 85% of which are singletons. Sequenced material: peripheral blood mononuclear cells (PBMCs), taken before the second cycle of nivolumab. These receptors all come from a human donor with classical Hodgkin lymphoma. The CDR3 runs from the conserved cysteine through the conserved F or W. A D gene is named only where the DNA matches it firmly. For some rows the clone size is stated as once, few or many, or as a class when expanded; others skip it.

D: NA
size: NA
V: TRBV6-6
J: TRBJ1-3
CDR3: CASSYPGYSGNTIYF
DNA: TGTGCCAGCAGTTACCCTGGGTACTCTGGAAACACCATATATTTT

D: TRBD2
size: NA
V: TRBV27
J: TRBJ2-5
CDR3: CASSPRRLAGLQETQYF
DNA: TGTGCCAGCAGCCCGCGACGACTAGCGGGCCTTCAAGAGACCCAGTACTTC

D: NA
size: NA
V: TRBV5-1
J: TRBJ1-4
CDR3: CASSFGSRDGEKLFF
DNA: TGCGCCAGCAGCTTCGGGAGCAGGGACGGTGAAAAACTGTTTTTT

D: TRBD1
size: NA
V: TRBV19
J: TRBJ1-4
CDR3: CASSIDRDGNEKLFF
DNA: TGTGCCAGTAGTATCGACAGGGACGGTAATGAAAAACTGTTTTTT

D: NA
size: NA
V: TRBV6-1
J: TRBJ1-1
CDR3: CASRGSNTEAFF
DNA: TGTGCCAGCAGGGGGAGTAACACTGAAGCTTTCTTT

D: NA
size: NA
V: TRBV15
J: TRBJ1-1
CDR3: CATRLQGRPEAFF
DNA: TGTGCCACCAGGCTACAGGGACGGCCTGAAGCTTTCTTT

D: NA
size: once
V: TRBV19
J: TRBJ2-3
CDR3: CASSTGALISDTQYF
DNA: TGTGCCAGTAGTACAGGGGCCCTGATCTCAGATACGCAGTATTTT

D: TRBD1
size: few
V: TRBV18
J: TRBJ1-1
CDR3: CASSPRQGARGTEAFF
DNA: TGTGCCAGCTCACCACGACAGGGGGCAAGAGGCACTGAAGCTTTCTTT

D: NA
size: NA
V: TRBV28
J: TRBJ1-2
CDR3: CASNTYDRLDYGYTF
DNA: TGTGCCAGCAATACCTACGACAGGTTAGACTATGGCTACACCTTC

D: NA
size: NA
V: TRBV4-3
J: TRBJ2-5
CDR3: CASSQDSEETQYF
DNA: TGCGCCAGCAGCCAAGATTCGGAGGAGACCCAGTACTTC

D: TRBD2
size: few
V: TRBV9
J: TRBJ2-1
CDR3: CASSFKTSGGYNEQFF
DNA: TGTGCCAGCAGCTTCAAAACTAGCGGGGGGTACAATGAGCAGTTCTTC

D: TRBD1
size: NA
V: TRBV5-1
J: TRBJ2-7
CDR3: CASSLDRGFHEQYF
DNA: TGCGCCAGCAGCTTGGACAGGGGATTCCACGAGCAGTACTTC

D: NA
size: NA
V: TRBV5-1
J: TRBJ2-1
CDR3: CASSLAVANEQFF
DNA: TGCGCCAGCAGCTTGGCCGTAGCCAATGAGCAGTTCTTC

D: NA
size: NA
V: TRBV4-3
J: TRBJ1-1
CDR3: CASSQGSYQQAFF
DNA: TGCGCCAGCAGCCAAGGTTCCTATCAGCAAGCTTTCTTT

D: NA
size: NA
V: TRBV30
J: TRBJ1-5
CDR3: CAWREQGPNQPQHF
DNA: TGTGCCTGGAGGGAACAGGGACCAAATCAGCCCCAGCATTTT

D: TRBD2
size: NA
V: TRBV28
J: TRBJ2-1
CDR3: CASSRTSGGFHDEQFF
DNA: TGTGCCAGCAGTAGGACTAGCGGGGGGTTTCACGATGAGCAGTTCTTC

D: NA
size: NA
V: TRBV7-9
J: TRBJ1-3
CDR3: CASSSGRLFSGNTIYF
DNA: TGTGCCAGCAGCTCAGGAAGGCTTTTCTCTGGAAACACCATATATTTT

D: NA
size: NA
V: TRBV6-5
J: TRBJ2-1
CDR3: CASTGANEQFF
DNA: TGTGCCAGCACGGGGGCAAATGAGCAGTTCTTC

D: NA
size: NA
V: TRBV5-1
J: TRBJ1-6
CDR3: CASSLRGMYNSPLHF
DNA: TGCGCCAGCAGCTTGCGGGGGATGTATAATTCACCCCTCCACTTT

D: NA
size: NA
V: TRBV7-2
J: TRBJ1-6
CDR3: CASSLARGGNNSPLHF
DNA: TGTGCCAGCAGCTTAGCGCGAGGTGGAAATAATTCACCCCTCCACTTT

D: TRBD2
size: NA
V: TRBV10-3
J: TRBJ2-4
CDR3: CAISPGREIAKNIQYF
DNA: TGTGCCATCAGTCCAGGGAGGGAGATAGCCAAAAACATTCAGTACTTC

D: NA
size: NA
V: TRBV6-5
J: TRBJ2-7
CDR3: CASSYSAGVEQYF
DNA: TGTGCCAGCAGTTACTCGGCAGGGGTTGAGCAGTACTTC

D: NA
size: NA
V: TRBV5-6
J: TRBJ2-7
CDR3: CASSFAQASMAYF
DNA: TGTGCCAGCAGCTTCGCACAGGCCTCTATGGCGTACTTC

D: TRBD2
size: NA
V: TRBV4-3
J: TRBJ2-1
CDR3: CASSQDLETSNNEQFF
DNA: TGCGCCAGCAGCCAAGATCTGGAGACTAGCAACAATGAGCAGTTCTTC

D: NA
size: NA
V: TRBV6-5
J: TRBJ1-1
CDR3: CASRHLNTEAFF
DNA: TGTGCCAGTCGACACCTGAACACTGAAGCTTTCTTT

D: NA
size: NA
V: TRBV5-1
J: TRBJ2-7
CDR3: CASSLSQGYEQYF
DNA: TGCGCCAGCAGCTTGTCCCAGGGTTACGAGCAGTACTTC

D: NA
size: NA
V: TRBV7-9
J: TRBJ1-1
CDR3: CASSLQGNTEAFF
DNA: TGTGCCAGCAGCTTACAGGGGAACACTGAAGCTTTCTTT

D: TRBD1
size: NA
V: TRBV27
J: TRBJ1-1
CDR3: CASKRGQGNTEAFF
DNA: TGTGCCAGCAAAAGGGGACAGGGGAACACTGAAGCTTTCTTT

D: NA
size: NA
V: TRBV10-3
J: TRBJ1-1
CDR3: CAISPDRGNTEAFF
DNA: TGTGCCATCAGTCCCGACAGAGGAAATACTGAAGCTTTCTTT

D: NA
size: large
V: TRBV7-3
J: TRBJ1-1
CDR3: CASRKPRGSNTEAFF
DNA: TGTGCCAGCAGGAAACCGCGGGGAAGTAACACTGAAGCTTTCTTT

D: NA
size: NA
V: TRBV5-1
J: TRBJ1-6
CDR3: CASSLESAINSPLHF
DNA: TGCGCCAGCAGCTTGGAATCAGCGATTAATTCACCCCTCCACTTT

D: NA
size: NA
V: TRBV21-1
J: TRBJ1-6
CDR3: CASSKPGDHNSPLHF
DNA: TGTGCCAGCAGCAAACCAGGGGATCATAATTCACCCCTCCACTTT

D: NA
size: NA
V: TRBV7-9
J: TRBJ1-1
CDR3: CASSLEVRGGEAFF
DNA: TGTGCCAGCAGCTTAGAGGTACGGGGGGGTGAAGCTTTCTTT

D: TRBD2
size: once
V: TRBV4-3
J: TRBJ2-5
CDR3: CASSQDLGGDFETQYF
DNA: TGCGCCAGCAGCCAAGATTTGGGGGGGGATTTCGAGACCCAGTACTTC

D: NA
size: NA
V: TRBV27
J: TRBJ2-2
CDR3: CASSLSGAGTGELFF
DNA: TGTGCCAGCAGTTTGAGCGGTGCGGGCACCGGGGAGCTGTTTTTT

D: TRBD2
size: NA
V: TRBV18
J: TRBJ2-3
CDR3: CASSPPMLAVDTQYF
DNA: TGTGCCAGCTCACCACCGATGCTAGCGGTAGATACGCAGTATTTT

D: NA
size: NA
V: TRBV6-1
J: TRBJ1-6
CDR3: CASSVAQGGNSPLHF
DNA: TGTGCCAGCAGTGTTGCACAGGGAGGGAATTCACCCCTCCACTTT

D: NA
size: NA
V: TRBV11-2
J: TRBJ2-2
CDR3: CASSLVRYGELFF
DNA: TGTGCCAGCAGCTTAGTTCGGTACGGGGAGCTGTTTTTT

D: TRBD2
size: few
V: TRBV27
J: TRBJ2-7
CDR3: CASAARSGATYEQYF
DNA: TGTGCCAGCGCAGCCCGGAGCGGGGCCACCTACGAGCAGTACTTC

D: NA
size: NA
V: TRBV2
J: TRBJ2-7
CDR3: CASSVATGYYEQYF
DNA: TGTGCCAGCAGTGTGGCGACAGGTTACTACGAGCAGTACTTC

D: NA
size: NA
V: TRBV6-5
J: TRBJ2-5
CDR3: CASSYYGRPGGTQYF
DNA: TGTGCCAGCAGTTACTACGGCAGGCCCGGGGGGACCCAGTACTTC

D: NA
size: NA
V: TRBV5-4
J: TRBJ2-5
CDR3: CASSLAGQKETQYF
DNA: TGTGCCAGCAGCTTGGCCGGGCAGAAAGAGACCCAGTACTTC